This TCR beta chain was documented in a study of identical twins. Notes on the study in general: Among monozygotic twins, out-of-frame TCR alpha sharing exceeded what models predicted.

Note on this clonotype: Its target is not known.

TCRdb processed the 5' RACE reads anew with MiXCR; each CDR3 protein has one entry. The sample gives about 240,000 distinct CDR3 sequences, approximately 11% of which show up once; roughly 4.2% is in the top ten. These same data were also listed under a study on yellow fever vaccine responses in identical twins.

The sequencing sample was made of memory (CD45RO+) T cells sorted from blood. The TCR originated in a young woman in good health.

CDR3 sequence (DNA): TGTGCCAGCAGTTACGAGCGGGAGGCAGATACGCAGTATTTT. Translation: CASSYEREADTQYF. The chain has TRBV6-2 or TRBV6-3 and TRBJ2-3; 9 bases are shared with TRBD2. Trimming at V came to 2 bases and at J to 4 bases, leaving 1 base not matched to a gene. From germline, CDR1 is MNHEY and CDR2 SVGEGT. The CDR3 extends over 14 amino acids.